Listed below are T cell receptor beta chains from one sample, sequenced in a study of T cell responses to AZD1222 COVID-19 vaccine. TCRdb's copy holds only in-frame clones and misses some; the assay was immunoSEQ multiplex PCR. This sample has some 100,000 clones, with 85% to 90% found just once. The material was peripheral blood, obtained on day 0 of AZD1222 vaccination. The source of these receptors is an adult in good health. Both conserved end residues are part of each CDR3. A D gene is named only where the DNA matches it firmly. Not all rows give a size; the values are once, few, many and, for expanded clones, a class.

D: TRBD1; size: -; V: TRBV18; J: TRBJ2-2; DNA: TGTGCCAGCTCACCGGGACAGGACCCTACCGGGGAGCTGTTTTTT; CDR3: CASSPGQDPTGELFF
D: TRBD2; size: -; V: TRBV7-9; J: TRBJ2-1; DNA: TGTGCCAGCAGCCCCCGGTTGGGGCTAGCGGTCTACAATGAGCAGTTCTTC; CDR3: CASSPRLGLAVYNEQFF
D: TRBD2; size: few; V: TRBV19; J: TRBJ2-3; DNA: TGTGCCACTCAGGAGCTAGCGGAGATAGGCACAGATACGCAGTATTTT; CDR3: CATQELAEIGTDTQYF
D: -; size: -; V: TRBV11-2; J: TRBJ2-7; DNA: TGTGCCAGCAGCTTAGATCGTTGGCGGGATTCCTACGAGCAGTACTTC; CDR3: CASSLDRWRDSYEQYF
D: -; size: -; V: TRBV19; J: TRBJ1-6; DNA: TGTGCCAGTACCGCAGGGAATTCACCCCTCCACTTT; CDR3: CASTAGNSPLHF
D: -; size: -; V: TRBV19; J: TRBJ2-2; DNA: TGTGCCAGTAGTATAAGAGGGTTGAACACCGGGGAGCTGTTTTTT; CDR3: CASSIRGLNTGELFF
D: -; size: few; V: TRBV27; J: TRBJ2-7; DNA: TGTGCCAGCAGTCTGTCCTCCGGGACGGTTGCCTACGAGCAGTACTTC; CDR3: CASSLSSGTVAYEQYF
D: TRBD1; size: -; V: TRBV27; J: TRBJ2-1; DNA: TGTGCCACCCTTTATGCGGGGACAGGGGGCGCTGAGCAGTTCTTC; CDR3: CATLYAGTGGAEQFF
D: -; size: -; V: TRBV15; J: TRBJ1-6; DNA: TGTGCCACCAGCAGAGATTTAAGTGACGTTAGAACCCTCCACTTT; CDR3: CATSRDLSDVRTLHF
D: TRBD1; size: -; V: TRBV7-2; J: TRBJ1-2; DNA: TGTGCCAGCAGCCTTCCCGGGAGGGGGCGAAATGGCTACACCTTC; CDR3: CASSLPGRGRNGYTF
D: -; size: once; V: TRBV2; J: TRBJ1-4; DNA: TGTGCCAGCAGTGAAAGCGCAGAGGCTAATGAAAAACTGTTTTTT; CDR3: CASSESAEANEKLFF
D: TRBD1; size: -; V: TRBV9; J: TRBJ1-1; DNA: TGTGCCAGCAGCGGGGGACAGGGGCTCACTGAAGCTTTCTTT; CDR3: CASSGGQGLTEAFF
D: -; size: once; V: TRBV19; J: TRBJ2-5; DNA: TGTGCCAGTAGTACTAGACTAGTCCAGTACTTC; CDR3: CASSTRLVQYF
D: TRBD1; size: -; V: TRBV10-3; J: TRBJ1-5; DNA: TGTGCCATCAGTGAGTCGACAGGGGGTTGGCCCCAGCATTTT; CDR3: CAISESTGGWPQHF
D: -; size: -; V: TRBV4-2; J: TRBJ2-7; DNA: TGTGCCAGCAGCCGCCGGAAAGGTGACGAGCAGTACTTC; CDR3: CASSRRKGDEQYF
D: -; size: -; V: TRBV5-1; J: TRBJ2-1; DNA: TGCGCCAGCAGCTCGAATCGACTAGGCGACTACAATGAGCAGTTCTTC; CDR3: CASSSNRLGDYNEQFF
D: TRBD1; size: -; V: TRBV6-7; J: TRBJ2-7; DNA: TGTGCCAGCAGTTACTCTAATCCCGGGACAGGGGAGGGCGAGCAGTACTTC; CDR3: CASSYSNPGTGEGEQYF
D: -; size: -; V: TRBV5-1; J: TRBJ1-2; DNA: TGCGCCAGCAATCCAGACTCTAACTATGGCTACACCTTC; CDR3: CASNPDSNYGYTF
D: -; size: -; V: TRBV30; J: TRBJ1-6; DNA: TGTGCCTTAGACAGGATAAATTCACCCCTCCACTTT; CDR3: CALDRINSPLHF
D: -; size: few; V: TRBV5-1; J: TRBJ1-2; DNA: TGCGCCAGCAGCTTGGAGGGCCAGGGAAGGCAGGGCTACACCTTC; CDR3: CASSLEGQGRQGYTF
D: -; size: -; V: TRBV5-1; J: TRBJ1-1; DNA: TGCGCCAGCAGGACCGGGAGGACCACTGAAGCTTTCTTT; CDR3: CASRTGRTTEAFF
D: -; size: few; V: TRBV6-2/TRBV6-3; J: TRBJ1-5; DNA: TGTGCCAGCAGTTGGACAGTTAGCAATCAGCCCCAGCATTTT; CDR3: CASSWTVSNQPQHF
D: TRBD1; size: -; V: TRBV6-2/TRBV6-3; J: TRBJ2-7; DNA: TGTGCCAGCAGTTCCTACTGGGATCTCACAGGGGGAAACGAGCAGTACTTC; CDR3: CASSSYWDLTGGNEQYF
D: TRBD1; size: -; V: TRBV29-1; J: TRBJ1-2; DNA: TGCAGCGTTGGGACAGGGGATTCCTATGGCTACACCTTC; CDR3: CSVGTGDSYGYTF
D: TRBD1; size: -; V: TRBV6-1; J: TRBJ2-4; DNA: TGTGCCAGCAGTGAACGGGACAGGGGGAACATTCAGTACTTC; CDR3: CASSERDRGNIQYF
D: -; size: few; V: TRBV9; J: TRBJ1-6; DNA: TGTGCCAGCAGCCGGGACATGATGAGGTATAATGTAAGATCACCCCTCCACTTT; CDR3: CASSRDMMRYNVRSPLHF
D: -; size: -; V: TRBV27; J: TRBJ2-2; DNA: TGTGCCAGCAGTTGGTCGATGGATGGCGGGGAGCTGTTTTTT; CDR3: CASSWSMDGGELFF
D: TRBD1; size: few; V: TRBV5-5; J: TRBJ1-6; DNA: TGTGCCAGCAGCCACACACCGGGACAGGGTGGTACACCCCTCCACTTT; CDR3: CASSHTPGQGGTPLHF
D: -; size: once; V: TRBV9; J: TRBJ1-1; DNA: TGTGCCAGCAGCACCACCCCCGACGGATCTACTGAAGCTTTCTTT; CDR3: CASSTTPDGSTEAFF
D: -; size: once; V: TRBV7-2; J: TRBJ1-2; DNA: TGTGCCAGCAGCCCAAGGGCAGGGGAGGTAGCCTATGGCTACACCTTC; CDR3: CASSPRAGEVAYGYTF
D: -; size: -; V: TRBV14; J: TRBJ1-1; DNA: TGTGCCAGCAGCCAAGAGCCCAGGGAGGGGGCTGAAGCTTTCTTT; CDR3: CASSQEPREGAEAFF
D: -; size: -; V: TRBV9; J: TRBJ1-2; DNA: TGTGCCAGCAGCCCAGTGGGTTCCGATGGCTACACCTTC; CDR3: CASSPVGSDGYTF
D: TRBD2; size: -; V: TRBV27; J: TRBJ2-1; DNA: TGTGCCAGCAGTTTCTCGGTACTAGCGGGAGTCGGTGAGCAGTTCTTC; CDR3: CASSFSVLAGVGEQFF
D: TRBD1; size: -; V: TRBV5-4; J: TRBJ1-3; DNA: TGTGCCAGCAGCTTAGAGGGGGCGGCAGGAAACACCATATATTTT; CDR3: CASSLEGAAGNTIYF
D: -; size: few; V: TRBV4-2; J: TRBJ1-6; DNA: TGTGCCAGCAGCCAGAGACACAGGGACCCGATGGGATCACCCCTCCACTTT; CDR3: CASSQRHRDPMGSPLHF
D: TRBD1; size: -; V: TRBV7-2; J: TRBJ2-1; DNA: TGTGCCAGCAGCTTAGAGAGGGACAGTGCCGTATATGTCTTC; CDR3: CASSLERDSAVYVF
D: -; size: -; V: TRBV11-2; J: TRBJ2-1; DNA: TGTGCCAGCAGCTTTGTAGGAAGTGCCATTCTGAGGGATGAGCAGTTCTTC; CDR3: CASSFVGSAILRDEQFF
D: TRBD1; size: -; V: TRBV4-2; J: TRBJ1-1; DNA: TGTGCCAGCAGCCATCGACAGGGGGCCACTGAAGCTTTCTTT; CDR3: CASSHRQGATEAFF
D: -; size: -; V: TRBV7-2; J: TRBJ2-7; DNA: TGTGCCAGCAGCCCAGGCGGCTCCGTCTACGAGCAGTACTTC; CDR3: CASSPGGSVYEQYF
D: -; size: once; V: TRBV7-2; J: TRBJ1-3; DNA: TGTGCCAGCAGCCCCTCGGTTACAGGTTTTGGAAACACCATATATTTT; CDR3: CASSPSVTGFGNTIYF
D: -; size: once; V: TRBV2; J: TRBJ1-6; DNA: TGTGCCAGCAGCCAACCAGGGAGAGTTTCACCCCTCCACTTT; CDR3: CASSQPGRVSPLHF